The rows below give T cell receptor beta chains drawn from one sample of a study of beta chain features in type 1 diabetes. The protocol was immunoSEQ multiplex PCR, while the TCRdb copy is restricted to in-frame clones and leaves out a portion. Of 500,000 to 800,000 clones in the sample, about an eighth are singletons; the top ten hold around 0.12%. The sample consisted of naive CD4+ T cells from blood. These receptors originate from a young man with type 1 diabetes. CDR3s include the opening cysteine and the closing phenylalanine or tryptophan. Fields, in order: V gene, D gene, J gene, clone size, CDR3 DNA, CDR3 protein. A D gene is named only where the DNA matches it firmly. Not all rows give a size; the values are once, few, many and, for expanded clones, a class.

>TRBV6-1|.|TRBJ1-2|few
TGTGCCACCGAACTATCGGGGGCAAATGGCTACACCTTC
CATELSGANGYTF
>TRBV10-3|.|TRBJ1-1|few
TGTGCCTCCCACTTTGGACGGGACTTAAACACTGAAGCTTTCTTT
CASHFGRDLNTEAFF
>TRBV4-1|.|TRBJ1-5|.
TGCGCCAGCAGCCAAGATTTCAGGGGATCACAGCCCCAGCATTTT
CASSQDFRGSQPQHF
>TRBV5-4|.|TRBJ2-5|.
TGTGCCAGCAGCTTGGCACTAGCTGTAAAAGAGACCCAGTACTTC
CASSLALAVKETQYF
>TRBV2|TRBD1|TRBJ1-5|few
TGTGCCAGCAGTGAAGGGACAGGGGCCGTTAGCAATCAGCCCCAGCATTTT
CASSEGTGAVSNQPQHF
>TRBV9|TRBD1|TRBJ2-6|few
TGTGCCAGCAGCAACCAACAGGGGTCTGGGGCCAACGTCCTGACTTTC
CASSNQQGSGANVLTF
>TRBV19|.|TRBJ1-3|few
TGTGCCAGTACACCTGTCAGCTCTGGAAACACCATATATTTT
CASTPVSSGNTIYF
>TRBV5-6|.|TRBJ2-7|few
TGTGCCAGCAGCTGGGGTGCTGGGGACGCCTCCTACGAGCAGTACTTC
CASSWGAGDASYEQYF
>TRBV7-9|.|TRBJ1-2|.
TGTGCCACAGAGAACTATGGCTACACCTTC
CATENYGYTF
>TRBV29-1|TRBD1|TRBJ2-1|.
TGCAGCGTTGAAACAAGACAGGGGGGTCATTCCTACAATGAGCAGTTCTTC
CSVETRQGGHSYNEQFF
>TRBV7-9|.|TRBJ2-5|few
TGTGCCAGCAGCCGTACACAGGCAATACAAGAGACCCAGTACTTC
CASSRTQAIQETQYF
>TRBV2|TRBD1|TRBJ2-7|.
TGTGCCAGGGGCGGGACAGGGACCGAGCAGTACTTC
CARGGTGTEQYF
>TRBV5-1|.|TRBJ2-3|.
TGCGCCAGCAGCTTGGGAGCGGATCATACGCAGTATTTT
CASSLGADHTQYF
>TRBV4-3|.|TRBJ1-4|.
TGCGCCAGCAGCCAAGACGGTCCCGGCAGAAAGAATGAAAAACTGTTTTTT
CASSQDGPGRKNEKLFF
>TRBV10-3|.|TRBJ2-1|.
TGTGCCATCAGACAGGACTCGAATGAGCAGTTCTTC
CAIRQDSNEQFF
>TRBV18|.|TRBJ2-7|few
TGTGCCAGCTCACCGGGAGGGGGCCTCTACGAGCAGTACTTC
CASSPGGGLYEQYF
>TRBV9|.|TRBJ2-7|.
TGTGCCAGCAGCCGGGACACTGTGGGCGAGCAGTACTTC
CASSRDTVGEQYF
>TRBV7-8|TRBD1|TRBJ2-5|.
TGTGCCAGCAGCCCACAGGGGTACCAAGAGACCCAGTACTTC
CASSPQGYQETQYF
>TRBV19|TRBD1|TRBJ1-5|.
TGTGCCAGTAAGTCCACAGGGGGTATGGGGCCCCAGCATTTT
CASKSTGGMGPQHF
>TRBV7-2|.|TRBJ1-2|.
TGTGCCAGCAGCCTCCTCCCACTCTATGGCTACACCTTC
CASSLLPLYGYTF
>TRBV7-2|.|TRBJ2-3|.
TGTGCCAGCAGCTTAAACGGGGCGCCTCCAGATACGCAGTATTTT
CASSLNGAPPDTQYF
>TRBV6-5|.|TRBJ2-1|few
TGTGCCAGCAGACCCGACATTTACAATGAGCAGTTCTTC
CASRPDIYNEQFF
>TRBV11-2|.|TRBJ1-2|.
TGTGCCAGCAGCGGAAGGGACCGACGCGACTACTATGGCTACACCTTC
CASSGRDRRDYYGYTF
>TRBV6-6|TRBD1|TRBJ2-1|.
TGTGCCAGCAGTGACCGGACAGGATCGAATGAGCAGTTCTTC
CASSDRTGSNEQFF
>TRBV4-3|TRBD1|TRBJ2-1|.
TGCGCCAGCAGCCAAAACAGGGGCGCTTCCCACAATGAGCAGTTCTTC
CASSQNRGASHNEQFF
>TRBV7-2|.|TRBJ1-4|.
TGTGCCAGCAGCCATGACCGGGGTAGTGAAAAACTGTTTTTT
CASSHDRGSEKLFF
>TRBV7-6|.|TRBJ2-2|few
TGTGCCAGCAGCAAAACCCCGAACACCGGGGAGCTGTTTTTT
CASSKTPNTGELFF
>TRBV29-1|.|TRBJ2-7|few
TGCAGCGTTGAGTTCAGTTCCCCCTACGAGCAGTACTTC
CSVEFSSPYEQYF
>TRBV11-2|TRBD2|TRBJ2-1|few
TGTGCCAGCACATTCCGAAGCGGGGGGGCTGTAGATGAGCAGTTCTTC
CASTFRSGGAVDEQFF
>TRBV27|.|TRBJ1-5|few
TGTGCCAGCAATCGCGAGGGTAGCAATCAGCCCCAGCATTTT
CASNREGSNQPQHF
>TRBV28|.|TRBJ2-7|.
TGTGCCAGCAGTCGACCCACCTTGGACAGTCGGGCCTCCTACGAGCAGTACTTC
CASSRPTLDSRASYEQYF
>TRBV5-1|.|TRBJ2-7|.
TGCGCCAGCAGCTTGTTGGGAAGCACCTACGAGCAGTACTTC
CASSLLGSTYEQYF
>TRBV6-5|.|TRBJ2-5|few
TGTGCCAGCAGTTGGGGGCCCGGCGGCCAAGAGACCCAGTACTTC
CASSWGPGGQETQYF
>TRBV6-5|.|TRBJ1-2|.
TGTGCCACGGCGGCCGGGGGCAGGGCGTATGGCTACACCTTC
CATAAGGRAYGYTF
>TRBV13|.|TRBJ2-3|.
TGTGCCAGCAGCTCCCGACTAGGGGTCGGCACAGATACGCAGTATTTT
CASSSRLGVGTDTQYF
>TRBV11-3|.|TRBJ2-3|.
TGTGCCAGCAGCTCGCACAGGGGCACAGATACGCAGTATTTT
CASSSHRGTDTQYF
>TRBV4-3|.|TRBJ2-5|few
TGCGCCAGCAGCCAAGGGCAGGGAACAGAGACCCAGTACTTC
CASSQGQGTETQYF
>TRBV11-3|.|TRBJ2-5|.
TGTGCCAGCAGCTCGCATGGGGGGGAGACCCAGTACTTC
CASSSHGGETQYF
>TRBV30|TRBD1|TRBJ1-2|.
TGTGCCTGGAGGGGACAGGGCTATGGCTACACCTTC
CAWRGQGYGYTF